These T cell receptor beta chains were read from a single sample in a study of blood T cell repertoires in COVID-19. Assay: immunoSEQ multiplex PCR; the TCRdb copy retains only in-frame clones and omits some. The table lists just under 350,000 clones, roughly 90% of them singletons. The sequencing sample was made of peripheral blood. Receptor source: a woman in her seventies with COVID-19, enrolled during active disease. Each CDR3 is given with its conserved first and last residue. A D gene is named only where the DNA matches it firmly. Only some rows state a clone size, as once, few, many or a class for expanded clones.

>TRBD1|once|TRBJ1-5|TRBV30
TGTGCCTGGAGTCCACGGGACAGGGGATATAGCAATCAGCCCCAGCATTTT
CAWSPRDRGYSNQPQHF
>-|-|TRBJ2-3|TRBV5-1
TGCGCCAGCAGCTTGTCCGGGGGAGATACGCAGTATTTT
CASSLSGGDTQYF
>TRBD1|-|TRBJ2-7|TRBV29-1
TGCAGCGTTACGACAGGGGGCTCGTACGAGCAGTACTTC
CSVTTGGSYEQYF
>-|-|TRBJ2-3|TRBV2
TGTGCCAGCAGCGTCACAGATACGCAGTATTTT
CASSVTDTQYF
>TRBD1|-|TRBJ1-5|TRBV6-5
TGTGCCAGCAGAGATGGACAGGGCAATCAGCCCCAGCATTTT
CASRDGQGNQPQHF
>-|-|TRBJ1-1|TRBV6-5
TGTGCCAGCACGACGGGAGTGAACACTGAAGCTTTCTTT
CASTTGVNTEAFF
>-|few|TRBJ1-1|TRBV2
TGTGCCAGCAGTGGGGGGGGATCCGGGACTGAAGCTTTCTTT
CASSGGGSGTEAFF
>TRBD1|-|TRBJ1-2|TRBV5-8
TGTGCCAGCACCGACCGTGGGGACAGGTTAGGATATGGCTACACCTTC
CASTDRGDRLGYGYTF
>-|-|TRBJ2-3|TRBV2
TGTGCCAGCAGAGACTTCCCGACTTCCACAGATACGCAGTATTTT
CASRDFPTSTDTQYF
>TRBD1|-|TRBJ1-2|TRBV27
TGTGCCAGCAGTCCACTAGACAGGGGGCCTGGTGGCTACACCTTC
CASSPLDRGPGGYTF
>-|few|TRBJ1-1|TRBV29-1
TGCAGCGTTGGGTCCGGAATCGGGAGCACTGAAGCTTTCTTT
CSVGSGIGSTEAFF
>TRBD2|-|TRBJ2-7|TRBV29-1
TGCAGCGTTGGGACTAGCGGGGGCGAGCAGTACTTC
CSVGTSGGEQYF
>-|-|TRBJ2-3|TRBV9
TGTGCCAGCAGCGCCCCCGGAGGGACTGCCGTCACAGATACGCAGTATTTT
CASSAPGGTAVTDTQYF
>-|-|TRBJ1-6|TRBV9
TGTGCCAGCAGCGCCGGACAGCTAAGCGGTTCACCCCTCCACTTT
CASSAGQLSGSPLHF
>-|-|TRBJ1-4|TRBV4-1
TGCGCCAGCAGCCAAGACAGTGCAACTAATGAAAAACTGTTTTTT
CASSQDSATNEKLFF